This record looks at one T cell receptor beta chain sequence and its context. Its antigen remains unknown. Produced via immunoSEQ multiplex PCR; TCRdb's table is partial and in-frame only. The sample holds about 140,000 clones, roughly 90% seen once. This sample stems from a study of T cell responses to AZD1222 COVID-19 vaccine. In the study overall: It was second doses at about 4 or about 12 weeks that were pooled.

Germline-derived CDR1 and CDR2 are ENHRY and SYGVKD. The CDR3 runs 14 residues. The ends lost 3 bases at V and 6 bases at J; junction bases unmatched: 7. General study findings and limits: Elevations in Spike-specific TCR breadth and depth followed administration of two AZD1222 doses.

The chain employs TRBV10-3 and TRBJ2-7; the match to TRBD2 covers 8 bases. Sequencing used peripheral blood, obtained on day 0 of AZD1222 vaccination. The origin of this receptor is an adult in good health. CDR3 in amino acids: CAISEREGDGEQYF. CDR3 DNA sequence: TGTGCCATCAGTGAACGGGAGGGTGACGGCGAGCAGTACTTC.